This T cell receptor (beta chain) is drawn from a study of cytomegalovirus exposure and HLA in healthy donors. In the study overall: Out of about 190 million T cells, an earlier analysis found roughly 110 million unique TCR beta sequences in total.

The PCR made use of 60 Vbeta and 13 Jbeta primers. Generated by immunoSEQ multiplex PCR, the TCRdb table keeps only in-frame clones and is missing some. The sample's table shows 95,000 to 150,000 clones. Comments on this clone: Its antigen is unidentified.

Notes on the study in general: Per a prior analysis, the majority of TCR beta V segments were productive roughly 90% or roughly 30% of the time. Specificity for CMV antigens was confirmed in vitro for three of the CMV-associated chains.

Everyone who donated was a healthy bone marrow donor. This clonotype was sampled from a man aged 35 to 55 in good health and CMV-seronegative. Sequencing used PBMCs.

CDR3 coding DNA: TGTGCCAGCTCACCAGCGGATGAAAAACTGTTTTTT. Translated, it gives CASSPADEKLFF. The rearrangement uses TRBV18 and TRBJ1-4; no reliable D call. The CDR3 runs 12 residues. The germline V and J ends were trimmed by 2 bases and 6 bases, with 4 bases remaining between them. Germline values: CDR1 KGHSH, CDR2 LQKENI.